The rows below give T cell receptor beta chains drawn from one sample of a study of cytomegalovirus exposure and HLA in healthy donors. Some clones are missing from TCRdb's copy, which holds only in-frame ones; the method was immunoSEQ multiplex PCR. The repertoire consists of around 76,000 clones, with around 78% occurring once and the leading ten covering around 1.5%. The source material was PBMCs. The origin of the receptors is a man aged 35 to 55 in good health and CMV-seronegative. The conserved cysteine and the conserved F or W are not part of the CDR3 here. D genes are given only for firm matches.

J gene: TRBJ2-5
V gene: TRBV7-9
D gene: .
CDR3 protein: SSSTPYSNTQETQY

J gene: TRBJ2-7
V gene: TRBV9
D gene: .
CDR3 protein: ASSAGRTGPYEQY

J gene: TRBJ2-7
V gene: TRBV7-6
D gene: TRBD2
CDR3 protein: ASSTGTRLYEQY

J gene: TRBJ2-7
V gene: TRBV10-3
D gene: .
CDR3 protein: AISESNSGFYEQY

J gene: TRBJ2-1
V gene: TRBV5-1
D gene: .
CDR3 protein: ASSLDGYNEQF

J gene: TRBJ1-2
V gene: TRBV10-3
D gene: TRBD1
CDR3 protein: AISETGQVDGYT

J gene: TRBJ2-1
V gene: TRBV11-1
D gene: .
CDR3 protein: AVGDSPYNEQF

J gene: TRBJ1-2
V gene: TRBV7-8
D gene: TRBD1
CDR3 protein: ASSLALHRGRGSYGYT

J gene: TRBJ1-3
V gene: TRBV5-1
D gene: .
CDR3 protein: ASSLGPGNGNTIY

J gene: TRBJ1-1
V gene: TRBV5-8
D gene: .
CDR3 protein: ACLRMNTEAF

J gene: TRBJ2-1
V gene: TRBV7-3
D gene: .
CDR3 protein: ASSLGPVYNEQF